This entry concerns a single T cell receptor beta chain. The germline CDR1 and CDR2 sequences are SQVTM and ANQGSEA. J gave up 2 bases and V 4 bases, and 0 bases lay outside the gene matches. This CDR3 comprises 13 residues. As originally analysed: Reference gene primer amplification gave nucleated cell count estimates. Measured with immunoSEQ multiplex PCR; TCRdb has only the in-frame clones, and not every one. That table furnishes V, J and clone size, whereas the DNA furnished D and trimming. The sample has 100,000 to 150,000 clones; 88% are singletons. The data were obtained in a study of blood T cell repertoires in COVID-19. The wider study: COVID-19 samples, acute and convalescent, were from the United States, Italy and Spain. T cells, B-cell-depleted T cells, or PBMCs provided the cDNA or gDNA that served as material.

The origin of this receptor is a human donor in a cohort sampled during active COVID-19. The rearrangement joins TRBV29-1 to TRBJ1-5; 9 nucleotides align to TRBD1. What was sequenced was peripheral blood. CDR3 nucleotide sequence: TGCAGCGTTGGGACAGGGGGCAATCAGCCCCAGCATTTT. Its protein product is CSVGTGGNQPQHF.